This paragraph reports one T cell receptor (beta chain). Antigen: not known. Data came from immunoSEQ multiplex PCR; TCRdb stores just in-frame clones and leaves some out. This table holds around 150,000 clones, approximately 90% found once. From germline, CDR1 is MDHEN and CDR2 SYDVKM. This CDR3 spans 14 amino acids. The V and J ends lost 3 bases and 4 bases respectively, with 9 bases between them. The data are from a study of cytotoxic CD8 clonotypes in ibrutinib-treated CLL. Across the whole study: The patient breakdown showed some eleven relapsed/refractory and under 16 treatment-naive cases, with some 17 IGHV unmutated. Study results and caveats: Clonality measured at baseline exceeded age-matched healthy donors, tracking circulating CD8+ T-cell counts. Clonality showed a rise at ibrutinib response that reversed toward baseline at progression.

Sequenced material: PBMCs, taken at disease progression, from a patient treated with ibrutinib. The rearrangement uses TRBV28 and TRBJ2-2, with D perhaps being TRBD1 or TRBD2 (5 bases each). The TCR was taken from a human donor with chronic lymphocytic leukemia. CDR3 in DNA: TGTGCCAGCAGTTTCACGGGGACCACCGGGGAGCTGTTTTTT. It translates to CASSFTGTTGELFF.